This T cell receptor (beta chain) was observed in a study of CD8+CD57+ T cells in acquired aplastic anemia. Study-level background: Sorted CD4+ and CD8+ cells yielded DNA averaging around 3.2 ug.

The V and J ends lost 7 bases and 7 bases, in that order; junction bases with no gene match: 8. The V gene's germline CDR1 is SNHLY and CDR2 FYNNEI. The CDR3 covers 15 residues. General study points: Significance was not reached for CD8+ Simpson's diversity between patients and controls. Between patients and controls, around 31 CD8+ CDR3 sequences were found in common.

Profiling that covered TCR beta VDJ and CDR3 relied on genomic DNA as its template. TCRdb passed the reads through MiXCR, listing each CDR3 protein once. The sample includes about 200,000 distinct CDR3 sequences, 65% seen only once; the top ten take around 58%. A word on this clonotype: What it binds is unknown.

It was patients with CD8+CD57+ cell expansion by flow cytometry who were chosen for sequencing. The patients all had a severe acquired aplastic anemia diagnosis. V gene TRBV2 combines with J gene TRBJ2-1, with 12 nucleotides matching TRBD2. The clonotype originates from a human donor with aplastic anemia. The sample taken for sequencing was sorted CD4+, CD8+, or CD8+CD57+ T cells (not recorded which) from PBMCs. Here the CDR3 DNA reads TGTGCCAGCATCCGGTCTAGCGGGAGGGAAAATGAGCAGTTCTTC. Its protein is CASIRSSGRENEQFF.